This TCR beta chain was profiled in a study of T cells in women clearing cervical HPV infection (dated by TCRdb to the late 2010s). Turning to the overall study: Cases were some 26 women with histologically confirmed HPV16-related CIN3 or worse, including a couple of invasive cancers. The controls were 25 to 30 women whose single incident HPV16 infection cleared within 12 months with no development of precancer or cancer. Case blood was taken at the visit when the lesion was first identified, whereas control blood was taken when infection was no longer detected. Among cases, blood sampling occurred a median of around 160 days after lesion detection, with an interquartile range of roughly 85 to 210 days. HLA typing was available for only a few women, so HLA type could not be excluded as a confounder. This exploratory proof-of-principle case-control study, nested within the Guanacaste HPV Natural History Study in Costa Rica, compared TCR repertoires among women with different cervical HPV16 outcomes. Cases and controls were matched on age within five years and on year of sample collection. Cases had a median age of roughly 30 years compared with 37 to 40 for controls, and baseline characteristics showed no significant differences between the groups. In the parent cohort, about 10,000 women aged 18 or older were enrolled in Guanacaste, Costa Rica, during about 1992 to 1994 and then followed for less than 8 years. As quality controls, five blinded duplicates were added to each group, bringing the total to roughly 60 samples made up of some 50 participants and ten or so replicates.

Details on this clone: The antigen it recognizes is unknown. The DNA ends 3 residues before the CDR3 does, and the rest of the CDR3 is filled in from the germline J gene.

Findings and caveats that apply to the study as a whole: Lower TRBV6-7 relative abundance was observed in cases than in controls (roughly 0.12% versus 0.15%; Bonferroni P = 0.0008). Whether associations preceded infection or resulted from infection could not be shown with the cross-sectional design, and effector/memory subsets and HPV-specific T cells were not isolated. Because T-cell numbers per sample were unknown, differences in richness could reflect varying T-cell content rather than repertoire biology. Across sequencing depths, CIN3+ cases showed significantly higher TCR repertoire richness than controls, but evenness did not differ between the groups. Cases were distinguished from controls with an estimated AUC of about 0.78 by random forest classifiers combining richness and V gene abundances.

The CDR3 sequence holds 13 residues, the cysteine and phenylalanine included. The DNA shown is the part of the CDR3 that was read: 30 bases, in frame from base 1. A distance of 9 bases separates the germline ends of V and J, which lose 4 bases and 0 bases respectively. CDR1 and CDR2 (SQVTM, ANQGSEA) derive from the germline V gene. TCR beta CDR3 regions were amplified by multiplex PCR from an average of roughly 1.3 ug genomic DNA per sample using the immunoSEQ assay. The assay corrected primer bias using a complete synthetic TCR repertoire to establish an amplification baseline. Amplicons were sequenced on the Illumina platform. Turning to the authors' computational methods: Error correction of the sequences involved clustering with frequency ratios plus a modified nearest-neighbor algorithm, after which the sequences were analyzed in the immunoSEQ Analyzer using IMGT gene definitions. At each rarefaction depth, TCR richness and evenness were averaged across 20 rarefaction repeats, and any sample with fewer sequences than the depth was left out. Wilcoxon rank sum tests with FDR correction were used to compare V, D and J gene relative abundances between the groups. An intraclass correlation of around 96% for TCR richness and an average of around 80% across 66 gene segments were obtained from the blinded duplicates. TCRdb holds this immuneACCESS table with in-frame rearrangements only. Some clones are missing; in checked studies, unresolved V genes explain under half, and the rest has no known cause. The V and J calls and the clone size are those of that table, but D and trimming were determined from the DNA. The sample's clone listing holds more than 30,000 clones. The top ten clonotypes cover about 4% of the sample.

Every participant had a single incident cervical HPV16 infection, and prevalent HPV16 infections were excluded. Cervical HPV DNA was detected by MY09/MY11 PCR, and genotyping was performed by dot-blot hybridization. Around 16 mL of heparinized blood was centrifuged, after which the buffy coat was aliquoted, frozen at -30 degrees C, and then stored at -80 degrees C. Genomic DNA was extracted from buffy coat specimens using QIAGEN kits. Input material: blood buffy coat. The receptor was derived from a woman between 18 and 69 years old with a cervical HPV16 infection that either progressed to CIN3+ or cleared (not recorded which). The chain couples TRBV29-1 to TRBJ1-1, with TRBD1 as a weak D call on 5 bases. The CDR3 loop reads CSVVGGVNTEAFF. Partial CDR3 DNA: TGCAGCGTTGTTGGAGGGGTGAACACTGAA.